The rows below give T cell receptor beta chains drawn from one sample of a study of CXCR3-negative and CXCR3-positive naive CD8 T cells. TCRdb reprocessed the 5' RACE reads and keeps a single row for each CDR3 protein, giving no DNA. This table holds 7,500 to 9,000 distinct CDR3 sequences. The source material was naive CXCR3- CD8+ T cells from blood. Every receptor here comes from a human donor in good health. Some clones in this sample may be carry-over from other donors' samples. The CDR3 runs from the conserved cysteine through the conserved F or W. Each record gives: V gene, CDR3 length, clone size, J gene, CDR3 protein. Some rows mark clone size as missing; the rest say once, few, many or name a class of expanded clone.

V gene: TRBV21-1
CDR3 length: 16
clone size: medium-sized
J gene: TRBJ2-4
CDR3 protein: CASIGGGPWAKNIQYF

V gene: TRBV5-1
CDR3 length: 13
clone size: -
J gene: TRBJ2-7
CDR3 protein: CASGLGATLEQYF

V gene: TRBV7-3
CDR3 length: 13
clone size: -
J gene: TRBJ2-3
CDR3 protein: CASSFVVPDTQYF

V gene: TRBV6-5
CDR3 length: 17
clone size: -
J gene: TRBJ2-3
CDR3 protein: CASSYSDREGGTDTQYF

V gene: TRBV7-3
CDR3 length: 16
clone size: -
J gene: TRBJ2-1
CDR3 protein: CAHRRGLAGIHNEQFF

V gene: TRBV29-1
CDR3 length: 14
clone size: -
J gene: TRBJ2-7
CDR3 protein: CSVENTGSDYEQYF

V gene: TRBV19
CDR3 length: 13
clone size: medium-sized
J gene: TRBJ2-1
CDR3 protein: CASSHAGYNEQFF

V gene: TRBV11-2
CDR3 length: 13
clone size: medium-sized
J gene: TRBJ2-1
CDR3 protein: CASSSPGSNEQFF

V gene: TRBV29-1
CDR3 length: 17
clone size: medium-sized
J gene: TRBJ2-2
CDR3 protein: CSVERARDRENTGELFF

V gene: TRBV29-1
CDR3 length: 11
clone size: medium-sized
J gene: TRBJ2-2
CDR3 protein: CSVEVTGELFF

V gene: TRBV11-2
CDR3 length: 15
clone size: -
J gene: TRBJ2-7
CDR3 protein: CASSLTRTGGYEQYF

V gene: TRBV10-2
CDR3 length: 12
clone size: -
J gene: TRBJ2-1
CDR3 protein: CASSLVGNEQFF

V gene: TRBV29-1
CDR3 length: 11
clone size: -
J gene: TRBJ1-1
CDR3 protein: CSVRVETEAFF

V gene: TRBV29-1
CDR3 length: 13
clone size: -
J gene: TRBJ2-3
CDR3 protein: CSVGGTETDTQYF

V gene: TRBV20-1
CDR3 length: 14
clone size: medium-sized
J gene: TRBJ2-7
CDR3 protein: CSAPSGVPSYEQYF

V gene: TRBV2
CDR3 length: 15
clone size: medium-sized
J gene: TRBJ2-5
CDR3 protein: CASSWTSGIQETQYF

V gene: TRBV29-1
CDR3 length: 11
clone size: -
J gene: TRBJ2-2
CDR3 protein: CSVLFGGELFF

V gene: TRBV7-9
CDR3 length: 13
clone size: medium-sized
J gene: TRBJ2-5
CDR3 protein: CASSPSGGETQYF

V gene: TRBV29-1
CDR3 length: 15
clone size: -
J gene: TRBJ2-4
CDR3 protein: CSVEVGRGQKNIQYF

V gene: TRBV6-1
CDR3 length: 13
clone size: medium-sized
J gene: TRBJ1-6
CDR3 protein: CASEDTGNSPLHF

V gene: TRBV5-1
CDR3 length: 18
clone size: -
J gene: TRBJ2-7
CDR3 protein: CASSPGPLTAIGQYEQYF

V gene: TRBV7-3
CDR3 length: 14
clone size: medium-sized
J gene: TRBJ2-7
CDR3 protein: CASSYGGGEYEQYF

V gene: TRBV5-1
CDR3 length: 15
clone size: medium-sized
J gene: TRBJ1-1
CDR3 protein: CASTTGESYYTEAFF

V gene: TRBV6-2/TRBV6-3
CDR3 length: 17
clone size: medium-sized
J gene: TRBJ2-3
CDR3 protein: CASSFQRSGTPTDTQYF

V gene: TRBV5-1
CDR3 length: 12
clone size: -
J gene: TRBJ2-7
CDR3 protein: CASSLDGYEQYF

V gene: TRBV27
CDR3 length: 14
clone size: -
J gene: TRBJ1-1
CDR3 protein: CASSWQGGGTEAFF

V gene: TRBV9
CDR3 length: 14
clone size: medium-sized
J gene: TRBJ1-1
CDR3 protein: CASSVEGVGTEAFF

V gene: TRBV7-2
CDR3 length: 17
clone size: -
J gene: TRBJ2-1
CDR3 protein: CASSSLGGTGGRSEQFF

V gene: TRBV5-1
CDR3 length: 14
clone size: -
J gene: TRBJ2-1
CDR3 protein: CASSWVGGDNEQFF

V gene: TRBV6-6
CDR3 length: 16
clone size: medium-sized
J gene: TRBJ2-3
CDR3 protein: CASSYHPAGGQDTQYF

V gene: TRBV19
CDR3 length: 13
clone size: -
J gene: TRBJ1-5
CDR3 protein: CASSPGGYQPQHF

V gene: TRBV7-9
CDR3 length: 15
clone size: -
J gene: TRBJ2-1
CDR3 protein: CASSSTGSSWDEQFF

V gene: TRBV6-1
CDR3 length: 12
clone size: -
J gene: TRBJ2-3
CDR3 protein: CASSADSYTQYF

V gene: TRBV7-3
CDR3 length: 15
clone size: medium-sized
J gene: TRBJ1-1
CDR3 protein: CASSPGPYSNTEAFF

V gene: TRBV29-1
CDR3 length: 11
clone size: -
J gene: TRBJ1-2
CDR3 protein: CSVEEGEGYTF

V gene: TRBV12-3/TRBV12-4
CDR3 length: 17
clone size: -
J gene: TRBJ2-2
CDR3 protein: CASTSDRGPRDTGELFF

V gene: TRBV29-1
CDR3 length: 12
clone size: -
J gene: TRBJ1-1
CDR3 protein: CSPCGINTEAFF

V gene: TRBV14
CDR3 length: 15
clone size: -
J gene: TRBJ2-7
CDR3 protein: CASQFERGSSYEQYF

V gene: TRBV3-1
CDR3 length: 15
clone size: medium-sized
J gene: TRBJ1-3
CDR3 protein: CASSQDGSSGNTIYF

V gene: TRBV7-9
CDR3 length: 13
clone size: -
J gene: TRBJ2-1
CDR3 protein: CASSEGLSNEQFF

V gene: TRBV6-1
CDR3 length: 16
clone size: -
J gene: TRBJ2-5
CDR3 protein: CASTGTSGPTLETQYF

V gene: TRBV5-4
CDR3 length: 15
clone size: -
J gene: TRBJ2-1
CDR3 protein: CASSSLAGMENEQFF

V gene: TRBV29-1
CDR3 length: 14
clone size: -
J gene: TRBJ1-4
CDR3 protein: CSVHSVATNEKLFF

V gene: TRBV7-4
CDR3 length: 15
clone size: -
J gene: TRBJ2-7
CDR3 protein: CASSLGFVRTNEQYF

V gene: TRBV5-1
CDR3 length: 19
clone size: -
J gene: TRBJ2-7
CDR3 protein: CASSLDTTSGAKPSYEQYF

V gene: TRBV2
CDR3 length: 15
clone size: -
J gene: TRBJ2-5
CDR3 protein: CASSEGRLYLETQYF

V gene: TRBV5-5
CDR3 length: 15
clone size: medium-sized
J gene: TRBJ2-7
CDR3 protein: CASSLGVRGSYEQYF

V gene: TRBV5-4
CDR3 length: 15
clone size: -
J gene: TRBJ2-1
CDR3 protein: CASSFAGTGSNEQFF